These T cell receptor beta chains were read from a single sample in a study of CD8+CD57+ T cells in acquired aplastic anemia. TCRdb used MiXCR to reprocess the reads, holding one entry per CDR3 protein. The repertoire includes hundreds of thousands of distinct CDR3 sequences, approximately 50% of them detected once, and 7.8% sits in the top ten. Sequenced material: sorted CD4+, CD8+, or CD8+CD57+ T cells (not recorded which) from PBMCs. All receptors derive from a human donor with aplastic anemia. CDR3s include the opening cysteine and the closing phenylalanine or tryptophan. The D gene is left open where the match is weak. Rows give clone size only sometimes, using once, few, many, or a class for an expanded clone.

>TRBJ1-1|NA|NA|TRBV2
CASRAGRDWTEAFF
TGTGCCAGCAGGGCAGGGCGGGATTGGACTGAAGCTTTCTTT
>TRBJ2-1|many|TRBD2|TRBV6-4
CASSDSSGGVYEQFF
TGTGCCAGCAGTGACTCAAGCGGGGGGGTGTATGAGCAGTTCTTC
>TRBJ2-6|NA|NA|TRBV5-1
CASSLEPNSGANVLTF
TGCGCCAGCAGCTTGGAACCGAACTCTGGGGCCAACGTCCTGACTTTC
>TRBJ2-3|many|NA|TRBV19
CASSDPRGDTQYF
TGTGCCAGTAGTGACCCGAGAGGAGATACGCAGTATTTT
>TRBJ2-7|many|TRBD1|TRBV7-6
CASSRRDRTYEQYF
TGTGCCAGCAGCCGTCGGGACAGAACCTACGAGCAGTACTTC
>TRBJ2-7|NA|NA|TRBV11-3
CASSLRRQSSYEQYF
TGTGCCAGCAGCTTACGGCGGCAGTCGAGCTACGAGCAGTACTTC
>TRBJ2-5|NA|NA|TRBV12-3/TRBV12-4
CASSAPLETQYF
TGTGCCAGCAGTGCGCCCCTTGAGACCCAGTACTTC
>TRBJ1-2|NA|NA|TRBV7-3
CASSPLPTSYGYTF
TGTGCCAGCAGCCCTCTACCTACTTCTTATGGCTACACCTTC
>TRBJ1-2|NA|NA|TRBV15
CATRGVGGYTF
TGTGCCACCCGAGGGGTGGGTGGCTACACCTTC
>TRBJ1-6|many|NA|TRBV6-2/TRBV6-3
CASSPRWDSANSPLHF
TGTGCCAGCAGCCCCCGATGGGATTCAGCGAATTCACCCCTCCACTTT
>TRBJ1-6|few|TRBD1|TRBV19
CASSPDRDNSPLHF
TGTGCCAGTAGCCCGGACAGGGATAATTCACCCCTCCACTTT
>TRBJ2-1|once|TRBD2|TRBV30
CAWSSSGPCNEQFF
TGTGCCTGGAGTAGTAGCGGGCCCTGCAATGAGCAGTTCTTC
>TRBJ2-1|NA|NA|TRBV30
CAWSRDGTGEQFF
TGTGCCTGGAGTCGGGACGGGACTGGTGAGCAGTTCTTC
>TRBJ1-4|many|NA|TRBV5-8
CASTPGLSNEKLFF
TGTGCCAGCACCCCGGGACTGTCTAATGAAAAACTGTTTTTT